Listed below are T cell receptor beta chains from one sample, sequenced in a study of T cells after yellow fever vaccination. From the 5' RACE reads, TCRdb called clonotypes with MiXCR, one entry per CDR3 protein. This table holds under 250,000 distinct CDR3 sequences, 3% to 3.5% found once. The specimen comprised CD4+ T cells sorted from PBMCs, sampled 10 days after the yellow fever booster vaccination. The origin of the receptors is a man aged 18 to 29 who received the YFV17D yellow fever vaccine. The CDR3 runs from the conserved cysteine through the conserved F or W. D genes are given only for firm matches. Clone size is given for some rows only: seen once, a few or many times, or a class if the clone is expanded.

j_call v_call clone_size d_call cdr3_nt cdr3_aa
TRBJ1-1 TRBV30 many . TGTGCCTGGAGTGTTGAATCTGGATCTGAAGCTTTCTTT CAWSVESGSEAFF
TRBJ2-5 TRBV5-1 few TRBD1 TGCGCCAGCAGCGTCCAGGGGGCGCTACTCCAAGAGACCCAGTACTTC CASSVQGALLQETQYF
TRBJ2-1 TRBV5-6 . TRBD2 TGTGCCAGCAGCGAAGGTCTAGCGGGGGGTTATGAGCAGTTCTTC CASSEGLAGGYEQFF
TRBJ1-3 TRBV4-1 many . TGCGCCAGTGGGGAGCATCGAAACACCATATATTTT CASGEHRNTIYF
TRBJ2-2 TRBV10-3 many . TGTGCCATCAGTGAGCGAGGGATCGGGGAGAACACCGGGGAGCTGTTTTTT CAISERGIGENTGELFF
TRBJ2-1 TRBV5-1 many . TGCGCCAGCCCCCTAGGCGGACGGATCTCTGGGATGAATGAGCAGTTCTTC CASPLGGRISGMNEQFF
TRBJ1-2 TRBV2 . . TGTGCCAGCAGTGCGGAGGGACGAAACTATGGCTACACCTTC CASSAEGRNYGYTF
TRBJ1-2 TRBV12-3/TRBV12-4 many . TGTGCCAGCAGTTTAGGGGGGGAGAACTATGGCTACACCTTC CASSLGGENYGYTF
TRBJ2-3 TRBV5-1 many . TGCGCCAGCAGCCCGCCCACGACAGGGCTAGCGGCAGATACGCAGTATTTT CASSPPTTGLAADTQYF
TRBJ2-1 TRBV5-1 many . TGCGCCAGCAGCTTGGATCGGTATGAGCAGTTCTTC CASSLDRYEQFF
TRBJ1-3 TRBV20-1 . . TGCAGTGCTAGAGAGGCGCGGGGCTCTGGAAACACCATATATTTT CSAREARGSGNTIYF
TRBJ2-2 TRBV10-3 many . TGTGCCATCAGTGTTGGGCCCCGAACCGGGGAGCTGTTTTTT CAISVGPRTGELFF
TRBJ1-6 TRBV20-1 . . TGCAGTGCTAGAGATCTAATGGGGACCGGCTATAATTCACCCCTCCACTTT CSARDLMGTGYNSPLHF
TRBJ1-3 TRBV9 few . TGTGCCAGCAGCGCCACGGGTATCTCTGGAAACACCATATATTTT CASSATGISGNTIYF
TRBJ1-5 TRBV10-3 many . TGTGCCATCAGCGCGGACGGGAAAAATCAGCCCCAGCATTTT CAISADGKNQPQHF
TRBJ2-7 TRBV10-3 many . TGTGCCACGAGACGGGACATATCCTACGAGCAGTACTTC CATRRDISYEQYF
TRBJ1-2 TRBV20-1 many . TGCAGTGCTAGGGCAGTCGGCTACACCTTC CSARAVGYTF
TRBJ2-1 TRBV7-2 . TRBD2 TGTGCCAGCAGCTTAGGTAGCGGGGGGGCTGGGCAGTTCTTC CASSLGSGGAGQFF
TRBJ2-1 TRBV4-1 . . TGCGCCAGCAGCCACCCAGTCCGAAGCCCCCCCGATGAGCAGTTCTTC CASSHPVRSPPDEQFF
TRBJ2-2 TRBV7-2 many TRBD2 TGTGCCAGCAGGGCTCCGAGCGGGGGGGCGAGCGGGGAGCTGTTTTTT CASRAPSGGASGELFF
TRBJ1-2 TRBV5-1 many . TGCGCCAGCAGCGAGGGACACGGGGAGGATTATGGCTACACCTTC CASSEGHGEDYGYTF
TRBJ2-7 TRBV6-5 many TRBD1 TGTGCCAGCAACTTACAGGGGGCCTACGAGCAGTACTTC CASNLQGAYEQYF
TRBJ2-7 TRBV6-5 . . TGTGCCAGCAGTTACTCAGGGCTGTCCTACGAGCAGTACTTC CASSYSGLSYEQYF
TRBJ2-7 TRBV7-2 . TRBD2 TGTGCCAGCAGCTTGGGACTAGCTGGGTACGAGCAGTACTTC CASSLGLAGYEQYF
TRBJ2-7 TRBV3-1 many TRBD1 TGTGCCAGCAGCCCTTGGGACAGAACCTACGAGCAGTACTTC CASSPWDRTYEQYF
TRBJ2-1 TRBV7-3 . . TGTGCCAGCAGCTCGGGCCAGGGGTTCAATGAGCAGTTCTTC CASSSGQGFNEQFF
TRBJ1-1 TRBV10-3 few . TGTGCCACCACAGGGCCGGGGGACACTGAAGCTTTCTTT CATTGPGDTEAFF
TRBJ1-5 TRBV19 . . TGTGCCAGTACAGGGACTTCCTCCCAGCATTTT CASTGTSSQHF
TRBJ1-1 TRBV7-3 few . TGTGCCAGCAGCTCCCTGGACAGACGATCCCTAGCTGAAGCTTTCTTT CASSSLDRRSLAEAFF
TRBJ1-2 TRBV7-2 many . TGTGCCAGCAGCTTAGAGGCGGGTACTAACTATGGCTACACCTTC CASSLEAGTNYGYTF
TRBJ2-2 TRBV19 few TRBD1 TGTGCCACAGGATCCGGGACAGCTAACACCGGGGAGCTGTTTTTT CATGSGTANTGELFF
TRBJ1-2 TRBV19 few . TGTGCCCCCACACGACAGAAAACCTATGGCTACACCTTC CAPTRQKTYGYTF
TRBJ2-5 TRBV11-2 many TRBD1 TGTGCCAGCAGCTCCGTCCCGACAGGGTGGGGATTAGAGACCCAGTACTTC CASSSVPTGWGLETQYF
TRBJ1-5 TRBV4-2 many . TGTGCCAGCAGCCAAGATGGAGGGGGACGGAACAATCAGCCCCAGCATTTT CASSQDGGGRNNQPQHF
TRBJ1-4 TRBV12-3/TRBV12-4 . . TGTGCCAGCAGTTTACGGGTGGGCACAAAGGAAAAACTGTTTTTT CASSLRVGTKEKLFF
TRBJ2-2 TRBV7-4 . . TGTGCCTGCTGCTTACGCATCACCGGGGAGCTGGTTTTT CACCLRITGELVF
TRBJ1-2 TRBV6-5 many . TGTGCCAGCAGTTACTTTGGCATCAGTGGCTACACCTTC CASSYFGISGYTF
TRBJ2-1 TRBV5-4 few . TGTGCCAGCAGTCTCGGCCGGCTAGCGAACGGGGATGAGCAGTTCTTC CASSLGRLANGDEQFF
TRBJ2-5 TRBV6-1 few . TGTGCCAGCAGTGAAATCGAGGGGACGGCCCAGTACTTC CASSEIEGTAQYF
TRBJ1-5 TRBV6-6 few TRBD1 TGTGCCAGCAGTCCGGGACAGGGGCGGAATCAGCCCCAGCATTTT CASSPGQGRNQPQHF
TRBJ2-1 TRBV6-5 few TRBD1 TGTGCCAGCAGCCGACAGGGAAGGAACTACAATGAGCAGTTCTTC CASSRQGRNYNEQFF
TRBJ2-2 TRBV18 many . TGTGCCAGCTCACCACAGGTCTTGACAATCACCGGGGAGCTGTTTTTT CASSPQVLTITGELFF